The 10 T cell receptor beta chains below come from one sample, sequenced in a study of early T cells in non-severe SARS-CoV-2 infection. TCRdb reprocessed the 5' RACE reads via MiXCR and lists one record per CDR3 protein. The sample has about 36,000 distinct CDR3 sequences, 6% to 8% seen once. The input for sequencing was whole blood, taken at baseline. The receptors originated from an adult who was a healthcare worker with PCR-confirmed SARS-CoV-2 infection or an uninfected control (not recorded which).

The CDR3 here is CASRAMITYNEQFF. CDR3 in DNA: TGTGCCAGCAGGGCGATGATTACCTACAATGAGCAGTTCTTC. The chain combines TRBV27 with TRBJ2-1; D gene ambiguous. The germline CDR1 and CDR2 sequences are MNHEY and SMNVEV (reference sequence). This CDR3 region has 14 residues. Trimming removed 6 bases from V and 2 bases from J, with 11 bases in between.

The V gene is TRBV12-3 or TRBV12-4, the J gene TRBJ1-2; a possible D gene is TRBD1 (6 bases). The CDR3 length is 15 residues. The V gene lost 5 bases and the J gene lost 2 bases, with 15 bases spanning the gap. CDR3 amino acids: CASSAGRTENYGYTF. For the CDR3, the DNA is TGTGCCAGCAGTGCGGGGCGGACAGAGAACTATGGCTACACCTTC.

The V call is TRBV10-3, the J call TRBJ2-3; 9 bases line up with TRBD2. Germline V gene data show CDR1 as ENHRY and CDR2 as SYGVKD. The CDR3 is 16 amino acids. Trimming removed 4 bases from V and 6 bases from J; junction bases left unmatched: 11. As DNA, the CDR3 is TGTGCCATCAGTGGGACTGTAGCGGGAGTGGAGGATACGCAGTATTTT. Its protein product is CAISGTVAGVEDTQYF.

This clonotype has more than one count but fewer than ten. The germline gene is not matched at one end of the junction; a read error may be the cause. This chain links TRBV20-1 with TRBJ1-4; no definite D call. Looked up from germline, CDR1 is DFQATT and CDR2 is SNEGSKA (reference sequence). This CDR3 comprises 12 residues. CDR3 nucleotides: TGCAGTGCTTCAACTTCCCGTGAAAAACGGTTTTTT. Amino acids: CSASTSREKRFF.

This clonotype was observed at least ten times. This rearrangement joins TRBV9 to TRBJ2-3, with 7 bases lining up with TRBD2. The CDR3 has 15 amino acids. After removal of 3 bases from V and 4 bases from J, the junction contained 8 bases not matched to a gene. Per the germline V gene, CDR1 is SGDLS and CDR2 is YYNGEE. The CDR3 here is CASSDRKREPDTQYF. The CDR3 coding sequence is TGTGCCAGCAGCGACCGCAAGCGGGAACCAGATACGCAGTATTTT.

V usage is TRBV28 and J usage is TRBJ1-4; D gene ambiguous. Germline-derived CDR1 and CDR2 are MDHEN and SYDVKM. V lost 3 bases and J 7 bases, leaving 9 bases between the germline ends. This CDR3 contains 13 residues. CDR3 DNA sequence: TGTGCCAGCAGTTTGGTTGCGGGTGAAAAACTGTTTTTT. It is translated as CASSLVAGEKLFF. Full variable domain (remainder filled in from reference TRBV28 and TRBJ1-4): DVKVTQSSRYLVKRTGEKVFLECVQDMDHENMFWYRQDPGLGLRLIYFSYDVKMKEKGDIPEGYSVSREKKERFSLILESASTNQTSMYLCASSLVAGEKLFFGSGTQLSVL.

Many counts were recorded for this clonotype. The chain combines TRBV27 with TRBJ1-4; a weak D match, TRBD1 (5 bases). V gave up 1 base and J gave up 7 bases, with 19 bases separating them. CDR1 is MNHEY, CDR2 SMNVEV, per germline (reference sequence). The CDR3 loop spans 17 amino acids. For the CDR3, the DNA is TGTGCCAGCAGTTTATGGCAGGGAGGCCGAGCAGGTGAAAAACTGTTTTTT. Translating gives CASSLWQGGRAGEKLFF.

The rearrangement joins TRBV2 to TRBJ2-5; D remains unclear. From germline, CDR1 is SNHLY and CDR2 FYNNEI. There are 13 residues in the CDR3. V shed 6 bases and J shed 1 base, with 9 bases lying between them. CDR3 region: CASSGRAQETQYF. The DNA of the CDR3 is TGTGCCAGCAGCGGAAGGGCCCAAGAGACCCAGTACTTC. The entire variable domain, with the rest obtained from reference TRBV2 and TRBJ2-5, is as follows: EPEVTQTPSHQVTQMGQEVILRCVPISNHLYFYWYRQILGQKVEFLVSFYNNEISEKSEIFDDQFSVERPDGSNFTLKIRSTKLEDSAMYFCASSGRAQETQYFGPGTRLLVL.

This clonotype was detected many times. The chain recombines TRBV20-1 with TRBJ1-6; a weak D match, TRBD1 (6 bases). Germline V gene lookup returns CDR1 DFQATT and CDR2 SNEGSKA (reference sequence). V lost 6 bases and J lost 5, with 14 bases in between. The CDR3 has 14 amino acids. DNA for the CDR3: TGCAGTGCCAGGGGAGGGGATCATAATTCACCCCTCCACTTT. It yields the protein CSARGGDHNSPLHF.

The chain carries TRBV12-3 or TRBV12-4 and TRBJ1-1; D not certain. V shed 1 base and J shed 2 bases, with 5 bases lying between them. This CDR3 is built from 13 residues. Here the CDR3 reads CASSLGPNTEAFF. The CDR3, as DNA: TGTGCCAGCAGTTTAGGGCCCAACACTGAAGCTTTCTTT.